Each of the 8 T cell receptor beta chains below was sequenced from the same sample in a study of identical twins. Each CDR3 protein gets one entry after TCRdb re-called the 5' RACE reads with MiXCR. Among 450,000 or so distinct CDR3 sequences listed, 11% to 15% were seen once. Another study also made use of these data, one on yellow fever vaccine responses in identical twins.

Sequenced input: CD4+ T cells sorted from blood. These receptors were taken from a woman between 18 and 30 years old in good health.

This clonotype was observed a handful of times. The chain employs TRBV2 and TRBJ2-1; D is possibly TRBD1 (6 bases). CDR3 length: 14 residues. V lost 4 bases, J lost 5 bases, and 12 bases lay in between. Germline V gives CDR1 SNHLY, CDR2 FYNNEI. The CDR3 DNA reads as TGTGCCAGCAGTGCTCGGGACAAGAACAATGAGCAGTTCTTC. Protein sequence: CASSARDKNNEQFF.

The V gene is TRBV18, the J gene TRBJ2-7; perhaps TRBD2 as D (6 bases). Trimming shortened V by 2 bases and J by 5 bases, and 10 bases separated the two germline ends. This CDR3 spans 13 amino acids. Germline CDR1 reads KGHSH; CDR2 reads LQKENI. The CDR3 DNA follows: TGTGCCAGCTCACCAAAGGGAGGTAACGAGCAGTACTTC. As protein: CASSPKGGNEQYF.

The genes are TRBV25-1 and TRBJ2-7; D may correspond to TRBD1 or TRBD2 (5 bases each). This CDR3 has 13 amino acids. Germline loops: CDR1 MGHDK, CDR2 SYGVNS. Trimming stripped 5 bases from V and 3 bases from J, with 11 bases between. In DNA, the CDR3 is TGTGCCAGCAGTTGGGGACGGGGCTACGAGCAGTACTTC. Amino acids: CASSWGRGYEQYF.

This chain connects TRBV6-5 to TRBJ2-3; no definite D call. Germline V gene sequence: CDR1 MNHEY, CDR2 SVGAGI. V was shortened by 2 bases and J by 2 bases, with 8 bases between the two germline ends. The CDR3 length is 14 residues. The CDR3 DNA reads TGTGCCAGCAGTTACCCCGACTCCACAGATACGCAGTATTTT. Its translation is CASSYPDSTDTQYF.

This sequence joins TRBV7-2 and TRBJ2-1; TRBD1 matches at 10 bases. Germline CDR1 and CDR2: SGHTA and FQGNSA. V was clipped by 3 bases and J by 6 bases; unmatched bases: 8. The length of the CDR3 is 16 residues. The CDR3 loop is CASSFSGTGVINEQFF. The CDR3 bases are TGTGCCAGCAGCTTTTCCGGGACAGGGGTTATCAATGAGCAGTTCTTC.

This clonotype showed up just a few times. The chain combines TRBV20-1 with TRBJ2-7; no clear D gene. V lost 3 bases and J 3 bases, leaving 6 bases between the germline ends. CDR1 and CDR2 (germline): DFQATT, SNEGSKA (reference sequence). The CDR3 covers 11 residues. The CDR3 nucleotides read TGCAGTGCTAGTTGGGACTACGAGCAGTACTTC. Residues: CSASWDYEQYF.

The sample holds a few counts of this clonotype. DNA of the CDR3: TGTGCCAGCAGTTTAGAGTTAGGGACAGGGGACGAAAAACTGTTTTTT. Translation: CASSLELGTGDEKLFF. The chain links TRBV28 to TRBJ1-4; TRBD1 aligns across 10 bases. The junction had 8 bases not matched to a gene; V was cut back by 2 bases and J by 8 bases. The germline gives CDR1 MDHEN, CDR2 SYDVKM. This CDR3 has 16 residues. Variable domain in full (rest from reference TRBV28 and TRBJ1-4): DVKVTQSSRYLVKRTGEKVFLECVQDMDHENMFWYRQDPGLGLRLIYFSYDVKMKEKGDIPEGYSVSREKKERFSLILESASTNQTSMYLCASSLELGTGDEKLFFGSGTQLSVL.

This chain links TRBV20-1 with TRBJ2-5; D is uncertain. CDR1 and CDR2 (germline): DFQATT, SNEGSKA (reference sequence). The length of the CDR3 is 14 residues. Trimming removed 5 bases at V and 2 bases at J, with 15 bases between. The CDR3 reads CSALTSMGQETQYF. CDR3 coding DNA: TGCAGTGCTCTTACCTCGATGGGGCAAGAGACCCAGTACTTC.